Reported below is one T cell receptor beta chain. TCRdb passed the 5' RACE reads through MiXCR, listing each CDR3 protein once. This table holds hundreds of thousands of distinct CDR3 sequences, 20% to 25% found once. V lost 6 bases, J lost 11 bases, and 16 bases lay in between. The germline CDR1 and CDR2 sequences are MGHDK and SYGVNS. This CDR3 contains 12 residues. The record originates from a study of T-cell memory formation after mild COVID-19. The chain employs TRBV25-1 and TRBJ1-1, with D possibly TRBD1 on 5 matching bases. The sample was PBMCs or a T cell subset sorted from them (not recorded which). This sequence originates from an adult woman who had mild COVID-19 (a few samples of this study predate the infection). Cell type and time point are not known. The CDR3 protein is CASRTGGGDAFF. The CDR3, as DNA: TGTGCCAGCAGAACGGGGGGTGGGGATGCTTTCTTT.